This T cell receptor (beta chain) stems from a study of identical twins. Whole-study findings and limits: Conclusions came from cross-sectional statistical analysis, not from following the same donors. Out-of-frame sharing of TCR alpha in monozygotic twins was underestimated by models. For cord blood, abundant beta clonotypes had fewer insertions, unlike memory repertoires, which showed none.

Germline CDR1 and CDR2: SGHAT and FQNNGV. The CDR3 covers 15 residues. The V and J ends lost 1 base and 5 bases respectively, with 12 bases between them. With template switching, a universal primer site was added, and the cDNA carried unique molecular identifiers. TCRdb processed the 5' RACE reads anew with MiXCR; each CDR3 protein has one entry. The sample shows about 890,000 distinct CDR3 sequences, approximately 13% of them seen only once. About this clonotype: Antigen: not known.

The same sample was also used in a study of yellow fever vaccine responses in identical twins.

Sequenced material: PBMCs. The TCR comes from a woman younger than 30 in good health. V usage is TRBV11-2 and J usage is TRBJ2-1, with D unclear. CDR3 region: CASSLAPYYNNEQFF. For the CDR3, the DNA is TGTGCCAGCAGCTTAGCCCCCTACTACAACAATGAGCAGTTCTTC.